Listed here is a single TCR beta chain. Its matching antigen is unknown. Trimming took off 0 bases at V and 0 bases at J, with 9 bases between the two ends. CDR1 is MNHEY and CDR2 is SMNVEV in the germline V gene (reference sequence). This CDR3 is 15 amino acids long. The assay was immunoSEQ multiplex PCR, and TCRdb's table has in-frame clones only and misses some. The top ten hold more than 12% of the sample, which has approximately 50,000 clones, approximately 70% seen once. These data are taken from a study of PD-1 blockade in classical Hodgkin lymphoma. Whole-study findings and limits: With CD4+ cells, TCR diversity rose significantly by C4D1, but not with CD8+ cells. Complete responders' baseline diversity resembled that of newly diagnosed patients.

Every one of the patients relapsed after autologous stem cell transplantation (brentuximab vedotin exposure was variable). The sequence derives from a human donor with classical Hodgkin lymphoma. Here the sequenced sample was peripheral blood mononuclear cells (PBMCs), taken before the second cycle of nivolumab. The J gene is TRBJ2-7, the V gene TRBV27; D possibly corresponds to TRBD1 (5 bases). The CDR3 sequence is CASSLSIGHSYEQYF. In DNA, the CDR3 is TGTGCCAGCAGTTTATCGATCGGACACTCCTACGAGCAGTACTTC.